These 4 T cell receptor beta chains came from one sample sequenced in a study of vaccination and CD4 T cells after COVID-19. Treatment noted: approximately 11-day PBMC culture with coronavirus spike peptide pools or control peptides (ViraFEST assay). For these TCRs, the target antigens are not known. The study sequenced cultured CD4+ T cell DNA using the Oncomine TCR Beta short-read assay. TCRdb recomputed calls from the PCR reads with MiXCR, one row per CDR3 protein. Found here are 13,000 to 15,000 distinct CDR3 sequences, around 30% of them singletons; the top ten hold about 17%. The sample taken for sequencing was cultured CD4+ T cells from blood. The receptor set was obtained from a human donor with COVID-19.

The genes are TRBV7-2 and TRBJ2-5; D is perhaps TRBD2 (6 bases). In germline, CDR1 is SGHTA, CDR2 FQGNSA. The CDR3 loop spans 14 amino acids. V was trimmed by 7 bases and J by 5 bases, leaving 17 bases between them. CDR3 residues: CASTRAGPRETQYF. The CDR3 DNA sequence: TGTGCCAGCACCCGGGCGGGGCCGAGGGAGACCCAGTACTTC.

The chain carries TRBV10-3 and TRBJ2-1; 11 nucleotides agree with TRBD2. Trimming at V came to 6 bases and at J to 8 bases, leaving 9 bases not matched to a gene. Germline V gives CDR1 ENHRY, CDR2 SYGVKD. The CDR3 sequence is 15 residues long. CDR3 nucleotides: TGTGCCATCAGAAATAGCGGGGGGGCCGGGGATGAGCAGTTCTTC. Translated, it gives CAIRNSGGAGDEQFF.

This clonotype was picked up a small number of times. The chain joins TRBV19 to TRBJ1-6, with D maybe TRBD1 (6 bases). V lost 8 bases, J lost 5 bases, and 13 bases lay in between. The CDR3 has 14 residues. Germline V gene lookup returns CDR1 LNHDA and CDR2 SQIVND (reference sequence). The CDR3 DNA follows: TGTGCCAGTCAAAGTGGACAGAATAATTCACCCCTCCACTTT. This gives the protein CASQSGQNNSPLHF.

The CDR3 is CASSTPGGMQFF. CDR3 sequence (DNA): TGTGCCAGCAGCACCCCAGGGGGCATGCAGTTCTTC. V and J are TRBV11-2 and TRBJ2-1; 8 bases fit TRBD1. Germline V gives CDR1 SGHAT, CDR2 FQNNGV. The CDR3 totals 12 residues. Trimming at V came to 5 bases and at J to 12 bases, leaving 6 bases not matched to a gene.